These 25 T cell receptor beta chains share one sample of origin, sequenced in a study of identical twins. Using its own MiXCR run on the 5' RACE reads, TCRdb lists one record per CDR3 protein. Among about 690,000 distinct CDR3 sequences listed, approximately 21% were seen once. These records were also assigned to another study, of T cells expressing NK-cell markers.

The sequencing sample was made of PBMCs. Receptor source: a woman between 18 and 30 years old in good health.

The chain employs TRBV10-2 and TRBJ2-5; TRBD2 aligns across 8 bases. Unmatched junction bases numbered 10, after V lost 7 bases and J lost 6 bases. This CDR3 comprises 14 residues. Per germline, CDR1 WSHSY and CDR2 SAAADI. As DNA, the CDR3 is TGCGCCAGCAACTTAGCGGGGCCACCCAAGACCCAGTACTTC. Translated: CASNLAGPPKTQYF.

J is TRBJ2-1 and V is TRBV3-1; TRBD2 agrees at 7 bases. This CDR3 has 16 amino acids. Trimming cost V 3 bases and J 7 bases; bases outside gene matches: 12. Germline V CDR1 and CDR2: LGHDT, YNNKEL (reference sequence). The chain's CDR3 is CASSHPRLADGNEQFF. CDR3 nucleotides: TGTGCCAGCAGCCACCCCAGACTAGCAGACGGGAATGAGCAGTTCTTC.

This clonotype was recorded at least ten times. Here the CDR3 reads CASSLFGQHNEKLFF. CDR3 bases: TGTGCCAGCAGCCTGTTTGGACAGCATAATGAAAAACTGTTTTTT. The rearrangement uses TRBV3-1 and TRBJ1-4; D might be TRBD1 (6 bases). The CDR3 length is 15 residues. The germline CDR1 and CDR2 sequences are LGHDT and YNNKEL (reference sequence). Trimming left V 4 bases short and J 4 bases short, with 13 bases between.

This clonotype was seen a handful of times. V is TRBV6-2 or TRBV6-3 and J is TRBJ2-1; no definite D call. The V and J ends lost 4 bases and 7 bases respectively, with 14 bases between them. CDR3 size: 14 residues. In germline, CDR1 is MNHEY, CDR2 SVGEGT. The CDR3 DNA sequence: TGTGCCAGCAGTTTACGGACCACAACAAATGAGCAGTTCTTC. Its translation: CASSLRTTTNEQFF.

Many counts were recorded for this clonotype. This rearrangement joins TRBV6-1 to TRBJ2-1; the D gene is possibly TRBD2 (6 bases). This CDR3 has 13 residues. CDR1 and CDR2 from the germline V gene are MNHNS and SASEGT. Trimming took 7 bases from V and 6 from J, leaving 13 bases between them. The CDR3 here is CASKAEGVNEQFF. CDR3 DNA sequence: TGTGCCAGCAAGGCGGAGGGTGTCAATGAGCAGTTCTTC.

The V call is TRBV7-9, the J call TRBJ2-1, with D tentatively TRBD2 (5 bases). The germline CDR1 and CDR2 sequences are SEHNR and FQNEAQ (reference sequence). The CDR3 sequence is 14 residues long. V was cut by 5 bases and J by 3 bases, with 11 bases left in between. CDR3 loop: CASSPIEGYNEQFF. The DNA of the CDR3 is TGTGCCAGCAGCCCCATTGAGGGCTACAATGAGCAGTTCTTC. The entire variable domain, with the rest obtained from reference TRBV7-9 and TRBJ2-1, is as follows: DTGVSQNPRHKITKRGQNVTFRCDPISEHNRLYWYRQTLGQGPEFLTYFQNEAQLEKSRLLSDRFSAERPKGSFSTLEIQRTEQGDSAMYLCASSPIEGYNEQFFGPGTRLTVL.

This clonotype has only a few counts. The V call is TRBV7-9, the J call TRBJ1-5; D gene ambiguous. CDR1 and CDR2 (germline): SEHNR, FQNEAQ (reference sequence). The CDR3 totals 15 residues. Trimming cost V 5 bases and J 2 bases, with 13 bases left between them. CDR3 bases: TGTGCCAGCAGCCACTCCGGAGTAGGCAATCAGCCCCAGCATTTT. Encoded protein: CASSHSGVGNQPQHF.

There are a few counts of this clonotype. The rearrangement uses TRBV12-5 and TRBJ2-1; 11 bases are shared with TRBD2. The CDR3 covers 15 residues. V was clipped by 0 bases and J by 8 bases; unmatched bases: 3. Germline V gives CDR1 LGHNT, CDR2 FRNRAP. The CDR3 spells CASGLVLAGADEQFF. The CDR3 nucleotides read TGTGCTAGTGGTTTGGTACTAGCGGGGGCTGATGAGCAGTTCTTC.

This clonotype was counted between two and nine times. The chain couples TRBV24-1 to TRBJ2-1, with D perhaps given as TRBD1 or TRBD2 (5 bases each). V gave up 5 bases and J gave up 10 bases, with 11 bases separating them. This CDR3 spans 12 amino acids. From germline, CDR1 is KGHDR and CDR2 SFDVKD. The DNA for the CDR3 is TGTGCCACCAGTGGGGGCCCGGGAGAGCAGTTCTTC. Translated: CATSGGPGEQFF.

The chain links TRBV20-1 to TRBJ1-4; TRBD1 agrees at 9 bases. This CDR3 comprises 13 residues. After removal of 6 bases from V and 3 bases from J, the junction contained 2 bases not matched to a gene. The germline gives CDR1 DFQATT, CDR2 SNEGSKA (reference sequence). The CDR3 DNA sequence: TGCAGTGCAAGGACAGGGGCTAATGAAAAACTGTTTTTT. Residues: CSARTGANEKLFF.

The CDR3 protein is CSVEERTEEWETQYF. In nucleotides, the CDR3 is TGCAGCGTTGAAGAGCGGACAGAAGAGTGGGAGACCCAGTACTTC. The chain uses TRBV29-1 and TRBJ2-5; D might be TRBD1 (6 bases). Per germline, CDR1 SQVTM and CDR2 ANQGSEA. This CDR3 spans 15 amino acids. The germline V and J ends were trimmed by 0 bases and 5 bases, with 16 bases remaining between them.

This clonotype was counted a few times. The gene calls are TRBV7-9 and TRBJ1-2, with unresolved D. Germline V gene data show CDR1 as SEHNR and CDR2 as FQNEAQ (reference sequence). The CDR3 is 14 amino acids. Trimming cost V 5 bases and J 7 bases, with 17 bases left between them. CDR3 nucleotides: TGTGCCAGCAGCCCAGATTGGGATCACGGTGGCTACACCTTC. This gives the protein CASSPDWDHGGYTF.

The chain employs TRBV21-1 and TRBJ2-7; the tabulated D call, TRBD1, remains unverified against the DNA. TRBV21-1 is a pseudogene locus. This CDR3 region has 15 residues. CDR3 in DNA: TGTGCCAGCAGCAATACCCCGGCCAGGACCTACGAGCAGTACTTC. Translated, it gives CASSNTPARTYEQYF.

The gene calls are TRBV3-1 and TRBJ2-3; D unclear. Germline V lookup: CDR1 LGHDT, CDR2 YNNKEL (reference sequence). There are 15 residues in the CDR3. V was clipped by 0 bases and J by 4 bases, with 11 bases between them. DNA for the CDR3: TGTGCCAGCAGCCAAGACCAGACGTCGGCAGATACGCAGTATTTT. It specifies CASSQDQTSADTQYF.

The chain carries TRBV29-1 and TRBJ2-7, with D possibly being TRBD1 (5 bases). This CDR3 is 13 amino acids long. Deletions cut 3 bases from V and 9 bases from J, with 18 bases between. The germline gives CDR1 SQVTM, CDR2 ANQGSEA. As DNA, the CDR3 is TGCAGCGTTGATCCCCAAAGGCAGGGAACGCAGTACTTC. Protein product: CSVDPQRQGTQYF.

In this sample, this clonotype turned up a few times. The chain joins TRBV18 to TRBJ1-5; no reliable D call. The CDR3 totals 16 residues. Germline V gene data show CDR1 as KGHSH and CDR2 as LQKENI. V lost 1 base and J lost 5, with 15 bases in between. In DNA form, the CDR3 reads TGTGCCAGCTCACCACGCGTGGGAGGAGACGATCAGCCCCAGCATTTT. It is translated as CASSPRVGGDDQPQHF.

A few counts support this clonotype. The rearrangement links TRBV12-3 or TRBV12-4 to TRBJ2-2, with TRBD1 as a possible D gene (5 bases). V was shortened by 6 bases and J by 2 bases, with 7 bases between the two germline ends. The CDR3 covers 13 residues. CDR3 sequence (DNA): TGTGCCAGCAGGACAGCCAACACCGGGGAGCTGTTTTTT. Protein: CASRTANTGELFF.

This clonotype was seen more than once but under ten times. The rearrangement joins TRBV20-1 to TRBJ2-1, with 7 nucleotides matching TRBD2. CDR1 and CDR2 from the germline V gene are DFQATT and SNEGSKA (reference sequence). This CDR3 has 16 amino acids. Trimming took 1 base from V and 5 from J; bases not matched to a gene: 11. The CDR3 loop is CSARVPSGGGHNEQFF. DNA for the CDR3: TGCAGTGCTAGAGTCCCTAGCGGAGGCGGGCACAATGAGCAGTTCTTC.

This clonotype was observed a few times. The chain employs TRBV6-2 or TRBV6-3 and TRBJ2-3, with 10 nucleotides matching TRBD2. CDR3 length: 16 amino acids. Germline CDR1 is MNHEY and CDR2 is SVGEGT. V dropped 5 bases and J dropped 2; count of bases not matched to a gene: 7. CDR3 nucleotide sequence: TGTGCCAGCAGTGCGGGACTAGCGCAGGTCACAGATACGCAGTATTTT. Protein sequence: CASSAGLAQVTDTQYF.

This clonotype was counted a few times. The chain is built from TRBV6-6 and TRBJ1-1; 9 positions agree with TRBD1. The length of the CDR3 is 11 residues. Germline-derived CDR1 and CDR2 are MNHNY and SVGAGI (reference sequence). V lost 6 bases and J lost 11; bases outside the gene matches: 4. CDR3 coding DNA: TGTGCCAGCAGAGGACAGGGGATCGCTTTCTTT. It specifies CASRGQGIAFF.

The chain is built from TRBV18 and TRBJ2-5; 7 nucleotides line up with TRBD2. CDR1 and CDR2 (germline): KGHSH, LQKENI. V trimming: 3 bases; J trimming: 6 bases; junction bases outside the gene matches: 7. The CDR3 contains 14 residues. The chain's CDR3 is CASSPQRDRQTQYF. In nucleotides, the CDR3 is TGTGCCAGCTCACCGCAGCGGGATCGTCAGACCCAGTACTTC.

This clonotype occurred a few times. Here the CDR3 reads CSAMTTANYGYTF. In DNA, the CDR3 is TGCAGTGCCATGACCACGGCAAACTATGGCTACACCTTC. J is TRBJ1-2 and V is TRBV20-1; D remains unclear. Per germline, CDR1 DFQATT and CDR2 SNEGSKA (reference sequence). This CDR3 is 13 amino acids long. Trimming removed 6 bases at V and 2 bases at J, with 13 bases between.

CDR3 coding DNA: TGTGCCAGCAACAAGGGGGGGGCTGGGAACACTGAAGCTTTCTTT. Protein sequence: CASNKGGAGNTEAFF. The rearrangement uses TRBV7-9 and TRBJ1-1; perhaps TRBD1 as D (6 bases). The V and J ends lost 7 bases and 1 base respectively, with 16 bases between them. CDR3 length: 15 residues. Germline CDR1 reads SEHNR; CDR2 reads FQNEAQ (reference sequence).

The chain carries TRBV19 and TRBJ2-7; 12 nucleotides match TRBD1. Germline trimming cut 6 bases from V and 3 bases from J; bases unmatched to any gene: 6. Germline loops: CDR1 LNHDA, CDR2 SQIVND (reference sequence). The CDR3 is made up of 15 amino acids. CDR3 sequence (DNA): TGTGCCAGTAGCGAAGGGACAGGGGGCCTCTACGAGCAGTACTTC. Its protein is CASSEGTGGLYEQYF.

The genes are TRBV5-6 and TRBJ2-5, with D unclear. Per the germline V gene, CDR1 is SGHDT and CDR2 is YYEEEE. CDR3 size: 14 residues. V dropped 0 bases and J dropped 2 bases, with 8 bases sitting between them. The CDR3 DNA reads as TGTGCCAGCAGCTTGGGTTTTAGGCAAGAGACCCAGTACTTC. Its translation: CASSLGFRQETQYF.